This TCR beta chain appears in the sequencing data of a study of blood T cell repertoires in COVID-19. For the study at large: PBMCs, B-cell-depleted T cells, or T cells were the source of the cDNA or gDNA that made up the material.

Trimming at V came to 7 bases and at J to 5 bases, leaving 7 bases not matched to a gene. Germline CDR1 SQVTM, CDR2 ANQGSEA. The CDR3 totals 13 residues. Authors' methods: For nucleated cells, counts were estimated from reference gene primer amplification. Produced via immunoSEQ multiplex PCR; TCRdb's table is partial and in-frame only. V, J and clone size were drawn from that table, and D and trimming were deduced from the DNA. The table includes over 200,000 clones, 70% to 90% detected once. The study assigned cohorts using participant-reported clinical history. Individuals in the exposed group had encountered a COVID-19 case within 2 weeks preceding study entry.

The sequence was collected from a woman in her 30s who had been exposed to COVID-19. The genes are TRBV29-1 and TRBJ2-1, with 8 positions matching TRBD1. What was sequenced was PBMCs or T cells enriched from blood (not recorded which). The CDR3 DNA sequence: TGCAGCGGGATGGGACAGGCCCACAATGAGCAGTTCTTC. Protein product: CSGMGQAHNEQFF.